This T cell receptor (beta chain) was documented in a study of breast tumors, draining lymph nodes, adjacent tissues. The CDR3 loop spans 15 amino acids. The germline gives CDR1 DFQATT, CDR2 SNEGSKA (reference sequence). Trimming cost V 6 bases and J 6 bases; bases outside gene matches: 11. This clonotype was seen repeatedly, ten times or more. Samples came from axillary lymph nodes draining the breast cancer. TCRdb called the multiplex PCR reads again in MiXCR, with one record for every CDR3 protein. The sample consists of about 180,000 distinct CDR3 sequences, roughly 30% of them appearing once. The clonotype originates from a female donor with breast cancer. Some clones in this sample may be carry-over from other donors' samples. The V and J genes are TRBV20-1 and TRBJ2-7; TRBD2 matches at 13 bases. Sequencing was done on a sample of axillary lymph node tissue. As DNA, the CDR3 is TGCAGTGCCTATAGGACTAGCGGGAGACAGGGCGAGCAGTACTTC. Its translation: CSAYRTSGRQGEQYF.